The 14 T cell receptor beta chains given below trace back to one sample, sequenced in a study of OX40 agonist ivuxolimab in advanced cancers. Only in-frame clones appear in the TCRdb table, and some are missing; sequencing was by immunoSEQ multiplex PCR. The sample contains tens of thousands of clones, roughly nine tenths of which appear only once. Specimen: CD4+ or CD8+ T cells sorted from blood, collected in a trial of the OX40 agonist ivuxolimab. All receptors come from an adult with an advanced solid tumor such as melanoma, head and neck, liver or kidney cancer.

The chain recombines TRBV4-1 with TRBJ2-1, with 9 bases matching TRBD2. The CDR3 runs to 19 residues. The V and J ends lost 0 bases and 0 bases, in that order; junction bases with no gene match: 9. Germline lookup yields CDR1 MGHRA and CDR2 YSYEKL. As DNA, the CDR3 is TGCGCCAGCAGCCAAGATGGCGGGGGGGGCCAACTCTCCTACAATGAGCAGTTCTTC. It yields the protein CASSQDGGGGQLSYNEQFF.

This clone was observed once. The CDR3 sequence: CASSPPRAGGNQPQHF. CDR3 nucleotide sequence: TGTGCCAGCAGTCCTCCCAGGGCTGGCGGCAATCAGCCCCAGCATTTT. The chain carries TRBV7-2 and TRBJ1-5, with a weak D call TRBD1 (5 bases). V was cut by 6 bases and J by 2 bases, with 17 bases left in between. The CDR3 has 16 amino acids. Germline CDR1 SGHTA, CDR2 FQGNSA.

For the CDR3, the DNA is TGTGCCAGTAGTATGCGGGTTACAGGGGCCCTCGGGAATGAGCAGTTCTTC. Translation gives CASSMRVTGALGNEQFF. This chain joins TRBV19 and TRBJ2-1; TRBD1 matches 7 bases. The trim removed 3 bases at V and 7 bases at J, leaving 15 bases unmatched. This CDR3 is 17 amino acids long. CDR1 is LNHDA and CDR2 is SQIVND in the germline V gene (reference sequence).

The genes are TRBV28 and TRBJ2-3, with a possible D match to TRBD2 (7 bases). The CDR3 covers 15 residues. Per the germline V gene, CDR1 is MDHEN and CDR2 is SYDVKM. Between the trimmed V and J ends, which lost 3 bases and 2 bases, there was a span of 12 bases. The CDR3 region is CASSFSGGATDTQYF. The DNA of the CDR3 is TGTGCCAGCAGTTTCAGTGGGGGGGCCACAGATACGCAGTATTTT.

The rearrangement links TRBV10-2 to TRBJ2-5, with 9 bases fitting TRBD1. CDR1 and CDR2 from the germline V gene are WSHSY and SAAADI. After removal of 6 bases from V and 4 bases from J, the junction contained 6 bases not matched to a gene. CDR3 length: 14 residues. Here the CDR3 DNA reads TGCGCCAGCAGCCTACAGGGGGCGGGAGAGACCCAGTACTTC. Its protein product is CASSLQGAGETQYF.

This rearrangement joins TRBV6-5 to TRBJ2-5; 8 bases are shared with TRBD2. The CDR3 runs 16 residues. J was trimmed by 5 bases and V by 2 bases; bases with no gene match: 10. Germline CDR1 and CDR2: MNHEY and SVGAGI. The CDR3 loop reads CASSYTSQRETETQYF. The CDR3 nucleotides read TGTGCCAGCAGTTACACCTCTCAGCGGGAGACGGAGACCCAGTACTTC.

The V and J genes are TRBV27 and TRBJ2-1, with no clear D. The germline CDR1 and CDR2 sequences are MNHEY and SMNVEV (reference sequence). V was trimmed by 5 bases and J by 3 bases, leaving 20 bases between them. The CDR3 is 17 amino acids. CDR3 bases: TGTGCCAGCAGTACGCCATGGACGCTTGGCGACTACAATGAGCAGTTCTTC. Translating it yields CASSTPWTLGDYNEQFF.

The chain links TRBV6-5 to TRBJ1-5, with D possibly being TRBD1 (6 bases). V lost 6 bases to trimming and J lost 4 bases, with 16 bases between them. The CDR3 consists of 15 residues. From germline, CDR1 is MNHEY and CDR2 SVGAGI. This chain's CDR3 is CASRSGQRGNQPQHF. CDR3 in DNA: TGTGCCAGCAGGTCGGGACAAAGAGGAAATCAGCCCCAGCATTTT.

This rearrangement joins TRBV21-1 to TRBJ2-3; the table calls TRBD2, which could not be checked here. TRBV21-1 is a listed pseudogene. This CDR3 has 18 amino acids. The CDR3 sequence: CASSKVERELPRGDTQYF. The DNA for the CDR3 is TGTGCCAGCAGCAAAGTCGAGCGGGAGCTTCCTCGCGGAGATACGCAGTATTTT.

This clone was counted once. J is TRBJ2-1 and V is TRBV11-3, with D perhaps matching TRBD2 (5 bases). The ends were cut back, 0 bases at V and 0 bases at J, with 9 bases in the middle. Germline V gene data show CDR1 as SGHNT and CDR2 as YENEEA. This CDR3 has 16 residues. CDR3 bases: TGTGCCAGCAGCTTAGAGTACGGGGTCTCCTACAATGAGCAGTTCTTC. This translates into CASSLEYGVSYNEQFF.

The chain uses TRBV18 and TRBJ2-1; D tentatively reads TRBD1 or TRBD2 (5 bases each). CDR3 length equals 13 residues. Germline CDR1 is KGHSH and CDR2 is LQKENI. Trimming removed 4 bases at V and 5 bases at J, with 9 bases between. This CDR3 reads CASSRDGNNEQFF. CDR3 coding DNA: TGTGCCAGCTCACGGGACGGTAACAATGAGCAGTTCTTC.

This clone was found once. V and J are TRBV9 and TRBJ2-7; D may correspond to TRBD1 or TRBD2 (5 bases each). The V end was cut by 3 bases, the J end by 3 bases, with 16 bases between. Per germline, CDR1 SGDLS and CDR2 YYNGEE. This CDR3 region has 15 residues. CDR3 sequence (DNA): TGTGCCAGCAGCGCAGGTGATGAGGGGATCTACGAGCAGTACTTC. This gives the protein CASSAGDEGIYEQYF.

The genes are TRBV6-5 and TRBJ1-1; D not resolved. Trimming removed 5 bases from V and 0 bases from J, with 13 bases in between. Germline CDR1 and CDR2: MNHEY and SVGAGI. The length of the CDR3 is 15 residues. Here the CDR3 reads CASSKASGLNTEAFF. For the CDR3, the DNA is TGTGCCAGCAGTAAGGCGAGTGGATTGAACACTGAAGCTTTCTTT.

The CDR3 DNA reads TGTGCCAGTAAAGAGACAGGGGCGTACGAGCAGTACTTC. Translating it yields CASKETGAYEQYF. The chain is built from TRBV19 and TRBJ2-7; 8 positions agree with TRBD1. V shed 7 bases, J shed 4 bases, and the junction held 6 bases outside the gene matches. Germline V gene data show CDR1 as LNHDA and CDR2 as SQIVND (reference sequence). The CDR3 length is 13 residues.